This T cell receptor beta chain was identified during a study of blood T cell repertoires in COVID-19. Looking at the study overall: Sites in the United States, Italy and Spain provided acute and convalescent COVID-19 samples.

The CDR3 is made up of 17 amino acids. Looked up from germline, CDR1 is SGHTA and CDR2 is FQGNSA. The V end lost 5 bases, the J end lost 0 bases, and 17 bases lay between the germline ends. Produced via immunoSEQ multiplex PCR; TCRdb's table is partial and in-frame only. The data contain about 51,000 clones, roughly 91% of them singletons. This receptor was identified in a man over 45 with active COVID-19. The source material was peripheral blood. The V gene is TRBV7-2, the J gene TRBJ1-3; D is ambiguous. CDR3 loop: CASSPAGFGSSGNTIYF. For the CDR3, the DNA is TGTGCCAGCAGCCCAGCTGGATTTGGGAGCTCTGGAAACACCATATATTTT.